The rows below give T cell receptor beta chains drawn from one sample of a study of cytomegalovirus exposure and HLA in healthy donors. Repertoires were generated with immunoSEQ multiplex PCR, while TCRdb's copy carries only in-frame clones and drops some. The table records 110,000 to 150,000 clones, roughly 87% of them present only once. The source material was PBMCs. Receptors were obtained from a young woman in good health and CMV-seropositive. The CDR3 runs from the conserved cysteine through the conserved F or W. Each record gives: D gene, CDR3 length, clone size, J gene, V gene, CDR3 protein, CDR3 DNA. D genes are given only for firm matches. Rows give clone size only sometimes, using once, few, many, or a class for an expanded clone.

- 13 - TRBJ2-2 TRBV27 CASRGGTTGELFF TGTGCCAGCAGAGGGGGAACGACCGGGGAGCTGTTTTTT
- 11 - TRBJ2-7 TRBV29-1 CWEPLRDEQYF TGCTGGGAGCCTTTACGGGACGAGCAGTACTTC
- 15 - TRBJ2-1 TRBV7-9 CASSLTESSYNEQFF TGTGCCAGCAGCTTAACAGAGTCCTCCTACAATGAGCAGTTCTTC
- 13 - TRBJ2-7 TRBV6-5 CASWARGPYEQYF TGTGCCAGCTGGGCCCGGGGTCCCTACGAGCAGTACTTC
TRBD2 17 - TRBJ2-2 TRBV7-2 CASSLVSQRGGSGELFF TGTGCCAGCAGCTTAGTCTCCCAGCGGGGGGGCTCCGGGGAGCTGTTTTTT
- 16 - TRBJ1-6 TRBV6-5 CASSYTGSSYNSPLHF TGTGCCAGCAGTTATACTGGGAGCTCCTATAATTCACCCCTCCACTTT
- 12 - TRBJ1-6 TRBV28 CASNHPVSPLHF TGTGCCAGCAATCACCCAGTTTCACCCCTCCACTTT
- 14 - TRBJ2-3 TRBV10-3 CAISDLAHGAGQYF TGTGCCATCAGTGACTTGGCCCATGGTGCGGGGCAGTATTTT
TRBD2 16 - TRBJ2-3 TRBV2 CASSSPSGGALDTQYF TGTGCCAGCAGCTCCCCTAGCGGGGGGGCCTTAGATACGCAGTATTTT
- 19 - TRBJ2-4 TRBV9 CASSPHPGGQISAKNIQYF TGTGCCAGCAGCCCTCACCCAGGAGGGCAGATCTCCGCCAAAAACATTCAGTACTTC
- 14 - TRBJ2-7 TRBV4-1 CASSQEKQAYEQYF TGCGCCAGCAGCCAAGAAAAACAAGCCTACGAGCAGTACTTC
TRBD2 16 once TRBJ2-1 TRBV5-6 CASKPNFAGGLNEQFF TGTGCCAGCAAACCCAATTTTGCGGGGGGACTCAATGAGCAGTTCTTC
- 14 - TRBJ1-4 TRBV7-9 CASSSNKKPEKLFF TGTGCCAGCAGCTCAAACAAAAAACCTGAAAAACTGTTTTTT
TRBD1 12 - TRBJ1-2 TRBV7-8 CASSWTGGGYTF TGTGCCAGCAGCTGGACAGGGGGCGGCTACACCTTC
TRBD1 13 - TRBJ1-1 TRBV11-2 CASSSTGNTEAFF TGTGCCAGCAGCTCGACAGGGAATACTGAAGCTTTCTTT
TRBD1 15 - TRBJ2-7 TRBV14 CASSPGQAISYEQYF TGTGCCAGCAGCCCGGGACAGGCAATTTCCTACGAGCAGTACTTC
- 14 - TRBJ2-7 TRBV19 CASSIGGTGNEQYF TGTGCCAGTAGTATAGGAGGGACTGGGAACGAGCAGTACTTC
- 12 - TRBJ2-7 TRBV11-3 CASSLQGGEQYF TGTGCCAGCAGCCTACAGGGCGGGGAGCAGTACTTC
- 14 - TRBJ1-6 TRBV7-6 CASSLAAGASPLHF TGTGCCAGCAGCTTAGCTGCAGGGGCTTCACCCCTCCACTTT
TRBD1 15 once TRBJ2-7 TRBV29-1 CSVTPRDREFGEQYF TGCAGCGTCACCCCGCGCGACAGGGAGTTCGGCGAGCAGTACTTC
TRBD2 13 - TRBJ2-1 TRBV27 CASSPRGNNEQFF TGTGCCAGCAGTCCGCGGGGGAACAATGAGCAGTTCTTC
TRBD1 13 - TRBJ1-2 TRBV29-1 CSVTGALNYGYTF TGCAGCGTGACAGGGGCACTCAACTATGGCTACACCTTC
TRBD2 12 few TRBJ2-7 TRBV5-4 CASSPGGYEQYF TGTGCCAGCAGCCCGGGGGGATACGAGCAGTACTTC
TRBD1 15 - TRBJ2-7 TRBV7-9 CASSSRGQERNEQYF TGTGCCAGCAGCTCCCGAGGACAGGAGAGAAACGAGCAGTACTTC
- 15 - TRBJ1-1 TRBV9 CASSHWGGKNTEAFF TGTGCCAGCAGCCATTGGGGGGGAAAGAACACTGAAGCTTTCTTT
TRBD1 17 - TRBJ1-1 TRBV19 CASSIGRGQGGNTEAFF TGTGCCAGTAGTATAGGCAGGGGACAGGGCGGAAACACTGAAGCTTTCTTT
TRBD1 14 - TRBJ2-3 TRBV11-2 CASSDRGHSDTQYF TGTGCCAGCAGTGACAGGGGGCATTCAGATACGCAGTATTTT
TRBD1 14 - TRBJ2-5 TRBV4-2 CASSQVGTEETQYF TGTGCCAGCAGCCAAGTGGGGACAGAAGAGACCCAGTACTTC
- 13 - TRBJ1-2 TRBV5-5 CASSLTRQYGYTF TGTGCCAGCAGCTTGACACGCCAGTATGGCTACACCTTC
TRBD1 15 - TRBJ1-1 TRBV11-2 CASSIGQGRSTEAFF TGTGCCAGCAGTATCGGACAGGGGCGAAGCACTGAAGCTTTCTTT
- 14 - TRBJ1-6 TRBV19 CASSMAQMNSPLHF TGTGCCAGTAGTATGGCCCAGATGAATTCACCCCTCCACTTT
- 14 - TRBJ1-2 TRBV7-2 CASSPRGGSYGYTF TGTGCCAGCAGCCCCCGGGGAGGAAGCTATGGCTACACCTTC
TRBD1 15 - TRBJ2-7 TRBV27 CASSKLPRGPNEQYF TGTGCCAGCAGTAAATTGCCCAGGGGGCCGAACGAGCAGTACTTC
TRBD2 15 - TRBJ2-5 TRBV6-1 CATTTPGLARETQYF TGTGCCACCACTACTCCGGGACTAGCACGAGAGACCCAGTACTTC
TRBD2 15 - TRBJ2-1 TRBV5-1 CASSSDGRAWAEQFF TGCGCCAGCAGCTCCGACGGGAGGGCGTGGGCTGAGCAGTTCTTC
- 13 - TRBJ2-3 TRBV2 CASEAGHTDTQYF TGTGCCAGCGAGGCGGGGCACACAGATACGCAGTATTTT
- 14 once TRBJ1-5 TRBV4-1 CASSRNQFNQPQHF TGCGCCAGCAGCCGTAACCAGTTCAATCAGCCCCAGCATTTT